This TCR beta chain derives from a study of early T cells in non-severe SARS-CoV-2 infection. Study information: RNA in bulk from unsorted whole blood was sequenced, and chains were unpaired.

Concerning this clonotype: What it recognizes is unknown.

Study results and caveats: VDJdb matching skewed toward anti-spike CD8 responses, missing private and CD4 specificities.

Individually, cDNA molecules had unique molecular identifiers attached to them. TCRdb re-derived calls from the 5' RACE reads in MiXCR, one entry per CDR3 protein. The data contain roughly 100,000 distinct CDR3 sequences, more than 10% of them singletons. J was trimmed by 4 bases and V by 4 bases; bases with no gene match: 6. This CDR3 is built from 16 residues. Germline V gene sequence: CDR1 SGHRS, CDR2 YFSETQ. Sample: whole blood, taken at baseline. The chain joins TRBV5-1 to TRBJ2-3, with 13 nucleotides matching TRBD2. The source is an adult who was a healthcare worker with PCR-confirmed SARS-CoV-2 infection or an uninfected control (not recorded which). CDR3 loop: CASSPRTSGSSDTQYF. The CDR3 region has the DNA TGCGCCAGCAGCCCTCGGACTAGCGGGAGCTCAGATACGCAGTATTTT.